Shown below are 5 T cell receptor beta chains from a single sample sequenced in a study of cytotoxic CD8 clonotypes in ibrutinib-treated CLL (dated by TCRdb to the early 2020s). The meaning of the sample's time point label: around 2 years on ibrutinib. Library prep was done by the immunoSEQ multiplex PCR assay. TCRdb stores this immuneACCESS table with in-frame sequences only. Part of the clones is absent; in the studies checked, under half of the shortfall reflects unresolved V genes, and no reason is known for the rest. This sample holds over 150,000 clones; around 72% were observed only once. In total, the top ten clones hold roughly 13% of the sample. This material consisted of PBMCs, taken after 24 months of ibrutinib treatment. These receptors all stem from a human donor with chronic lymphocytic leukemia.

This chain connects TRBV5-6 to TRBJ2-7; tentatively, D is TRBD1 or TRBD2 (5 bases each). Trimming took 4 bases from V and 2 from J, leaving 13 bases between them. Germline values: CDR1 SGHDT, CDR2 YYEEEE. The CDR3 spans 14 residues. CDR3 nucleotides: TGTGCCAGCAGCATTGGGACGTGGCCCTACGAGCAGTACTTC. Translated, it gives CASSIGTWPYEQYF.

The V and J genes are TRBV7-3 and TRBJ2-7; TRBD2 agrees at 8 bases. CDR3 size: 14 residues. Unmatched junction bases numbered 1, after V lost 0 bases and J lost 3 bases. Per germline, CDR1 SGHTA and CDR2 FQGTGA. CDR3: CASSLTSGNYEQYF. The CDR3 DNA follows: TGTGCCAGCAGCTTAACTAGCGGGAACTACGAGCAGTACTTC.

The chain recombines TRBV7-3 with TRBJ2-1, with D possibly being TRBD1 (5 bases). This CDR3 is built from 14 residues. The germline gives CDR1 SGHTA, CDR2 FQGTGA. Between the trimmed V and J ends, which lost 8 bases and 0 bases, there was a span of 11 bases. CDR3 sequence reads: CASSQGSSYNEQFF. Here the CDR3 DNA reads TGTGCCAGCTCCCAGGGCAGCTCCTACAATGAGCAGTTCTTC.

The gene calls are TRBV5-5 and TRBJ2-3, with a possible D match to TRBD2 (6 bases). Germline CDR1 SGHKS, CDR2 YYEKEE (reference sequence). V was trimmed by 4 bases and J by 4 bases, leaving 16 bases between them. The CDR3 runs to 15 residues. The CDR3 loop reads CASSLELAAPDTQYF. CDR3 in DNA: TGTGCCAGCAGCCTAGAACTAGCAGCTCCAGATACGCAGTATTTT.

V is TRBV4-2 and J is TRBJ1-5, with TRBD1 matching over 9 bases. Germline loops: CDR1 LGHNA, CDR2 YNFKEQ. The CDR3 is 16 amino acids. V was clipped by 4 bases and J by 0 bases; unmatched bases: 4. The CDR3 DNA sequence: TGTGCCAGCAGCCGAGGACAGGGGATTAGCAATCAGCCCCAGCATTTT. Protein product: CASSRGQGISNQPQHF.